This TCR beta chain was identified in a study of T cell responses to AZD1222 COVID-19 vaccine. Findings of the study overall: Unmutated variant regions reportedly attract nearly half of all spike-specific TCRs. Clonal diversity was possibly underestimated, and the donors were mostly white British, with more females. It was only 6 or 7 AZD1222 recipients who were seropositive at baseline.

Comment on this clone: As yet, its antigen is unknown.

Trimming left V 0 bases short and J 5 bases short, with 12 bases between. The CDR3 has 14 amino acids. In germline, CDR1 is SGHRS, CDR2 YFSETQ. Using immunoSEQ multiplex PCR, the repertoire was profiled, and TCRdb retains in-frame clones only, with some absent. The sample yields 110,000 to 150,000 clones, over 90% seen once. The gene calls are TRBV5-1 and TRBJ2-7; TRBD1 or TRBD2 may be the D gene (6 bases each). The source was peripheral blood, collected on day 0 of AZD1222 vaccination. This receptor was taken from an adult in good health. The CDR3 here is CASSLEQGGHEQYF. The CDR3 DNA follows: TGCGCCAGCAGCTTGGAACAGGGAGGCCACGAGCAGTACTTC.